This TCR beta chain emerged from a study of blood T cells in healthy people across ages. Overall study results and limits: More naive CD4+ cells and higher diversity marked long-lived donors relative to aged donors. Percentage of naive T cells showed a strong correlation with TCR beta diversity.

This clonotype was observed a few times. Antigen unknown. Germline CDR1 and CDR2: MDHEN and SYDVKM. V lost 3 bases to trimming and J lost 4 bases, with 21 bases between them. The CDR3 runs to 17 residues. The use of a sample-barcoded 5' primer and a J-beta primer mix characterized a second PCR of about 6 to 11 cycles. All cDNA molecules were each tagged by a template-switch adaptor with 12 random nucleotides. TCRdb itself ran the 5' RACE reads through MiXCR, one entry per CDR3 protein. Among about 1.8 million distinct CDR3 sequences listed, roughly 52% were seen once. The chain employs TRBV28 and TRBJ1-2; no firm D call. This TCR derives from a woman between 40 and 55 years old in good health. Source material: blood. CDR3 loop: CASSFFAEVWTTYGYTF. For the CDR3, the DNA is TGTGCCAGCAGTTTCTTTGCGGAGGTTTGGACCACCTATGGCTACACCTTC.